These 9 T cell receptor beta chains were sequenced from one sample in a study of T cell responses to AZD1222 COVID-19 vaccine. Profiling relied on immunoSEQ multiplex PCR, and the TCRdb table lists in-frame clones only, not all of them. The table lists around 140,000 clones, 86% of them singletons, with 5% to 5.5% in the top ten. The sequencing here drew on peripheral blood, taken 28 days after the second AZD1222 dose. These receptors came from an adult who received the AZD1222 COVID-19 vaccine.

The V gene is TRBV6-1, the J gene TRBJ1-2; D not certain. The CDR3 has 14 amino acids. Trimming stripped 1 base from V and 3 bases from J, with 9 bases between. Germline V gene lookup returns CDR1 MNHNS and CDR2 SASEGT. The CDR3 loop reads CASSEGAAYYGYTF. DNA of the CDR3: TGTGCCAGCAGTGAAGGGGCGGCTTACTATGGCTACACCTTC.

The chain combines TRBV9 with TRBJ2-1, with D possibly TRBD2 on 6 matching bases. CDR3 size: 14 residues. CDR1 and CDR2 from the germline V gene are SGDLS and YYNGEE. V was shortened by 0 bases and J by 3 bases, with 7 bases between the two germline ends. CDR3 coding DNA: TGTGCCAGCAGCGTAGACGGGGGCTACAATGAGCAGTTCTTC. Its protein product is CASSVDGGYNEQFF.

In its sample, this clone was seen once. This rearrangement joins TRBV5-1 to TRBJ2-1, with D unclear. Germline lookup yields CDR1 SGHRS and CDR2 YFSETQ. The CDR3 contains 14 residues. Trimming left V 0 bases short and J 4 bases short, with 8 bases between. CDR3 protein: CASSLEQIYNEQFF. The CDR3, as DNA: TGCGCCAGCAGCTTGGAACAGATATACAATGAGCAGTTCTTC.

V and J are TRBV3-1 (or the pseudogene TRBV3-2) and TRBJ2-7; D remains unclear. The V end was cut by 5 bases, the J end by 4 bases, with 9 bases between. Germline-derived CDR1 and CDR2 are LGHDT and YNNKEL (reference sequence). The CDR3 runs to 12 residues. The CDR3 reads CASSSRVYEQYF. CDR3 DNA: TGTGCCAGCAGCTCCCGTGTGTACGAGCAGTACTTC.

V and J are TRBV30 and TRBJ1-2; D call uncertain. Per the germline V gene, CDR1 is GTSNPN and CDR2 is SVGIG (reference sequence). The CDR3 has 13 residues. V dropped 2 bases and J dropped 5 bases, with 12 bases sitting between them. The CDR3 region is CAWSLMTAYGYTF. In DNA, the CDR3 is TGTGCCTGGAGTCTGATGACTGCTTATGGCTACACCTTC.

This clone appeared once. The V gene is TRBV9, the J gene TRBJ1-1; D remains unclear. V was shortened by 0 bases and J by 1 base, with 10 bases between the two germline ends. Germline loops: CDR1 SGDLS, CDR2 YYNGEE. The CDR3 is 15 amino acids. The CDR3 reads CASSVDPGGNTEAFF. The CDR3 region has the DNA TGTGCCAGCAGCGTAGATCCGGGCGGGAACACTGAAGCTTTCTTT.

The chain has TRBV6-5 and TRBJ2-1, with 7 bases lining up with TRBD1. V trimming: 0 bases; J trimming: 3 bases; junction bases outside the gene matches: 5. This CDR3 has 16 amino acids. Germline V gene data show CDR1 as MNHEY and CDR2 as SVGAGI. The chain's CDR3 is CASSYSGQRRYNEQFF. Written as DNA, the CDR3 is TGTGCCAGCAGTTACTCGGGACAGCGGCGCTACAATGAGCAGTTCTTC.

The chain carries TRBV4-1 and TRBJ2-1, with TRBD2 matching over 8 bases. In germline, CDR1 is MGHRA, CDR2 YSYEKL. With V trimmed by 2 bases and J by 8 bases, 17 bases remained unmatched. The CDR3 is 18 residues long. The CDR3 region has the DNA TGCGCCAGCAGCCAACCCCCCCGGTGGGGCGGGAGGCTTGATGAGCAGTTCTTC. This codes for CASSQPPRWGGRLDEQFF.

This chain connects TRBV5-8 to TRBJ1-2; tentatively, D is TRBD1 (5 bases). CDR1 is SGHTS, CDR2 YDEGEE, per germline. V was trimmed by 2 bases and J by 1 base, leaving 6 bases between them. The CDR3 consists of 13 residues. The CDR3 DNA reads as TGTGCCAGCAGCTTACAGGATAACTATGGCTACACCTTC. This codes for CASSLQDNYGYTF.